This T cell receptor (beta chain) appears in the sequencing data of a study of shared clonotypes between healthy human individuals. Only in-frame clones appear in the TCRdb table, and some are missing; sequencing was by immunoSEQ multiplex PCR. The sample carries about 490,000 clones, 76% recorded once. This clone was seen a handful of times. The junction shows a germline mismatch at one end, possibly a read error. Germline V gene lookup returns CDR1 SNHLY and CDR2 FYNNEI. The CDR3 extends over 12 amino acids. The TCR sequence derives from a woman aged 40 to 50 in good health. Some clones in this sample may be carry-over from other donors' samples. The sample was PBMCs. The chain employs TRBV2 and TRBJ2-7; D unclear. CDR3 protein: CASSEALYERYF. As DNA, the CDR3 is TGTGCCAGCAGTGAAGCCCTCTACGAGCGGTACTTC.